This TCR beta chain was sequenced during a study of blood T cell repertoires in COVID-19. Assay used: immunoSEQ multiplex PCR; TCRdb lists only in-frame clones, some missing. This table holds approximately 210,000 clones, 82% found once. The CDR3 is 15 amino acids. Germline loops: CDR1 SGHRS, CDR2 YFSETQ. V was cut by 1 base and J by 0 bases, with 8 bases left in between. The sample taken for sequencing was PBMCs or T cells enriched from blood (not recorded which). This chain connects TRBV5-1 to TRBJ1-3; D uncertain. This clonotype was obtained from an older woman who had recovered from COVID-19. The CDR3 region is CASSLMESSGNTIYF. In DNA form, the CDR3 reads TGCGCCAGCAGCTTGATGGAGAGCTCTGGAAACACCATATATTTT.